A selection of T cell receptor beta chains follows, all from one sample in a study of PD-1 blockade in mismatch repair-deficient tumors. Some clones are missing from TCRdb's copy, which holds only in-frame ones; the method was immunoSEQ multiplex PCR. This sample yields 30,000 to 35,000 clones, of which approximately 80% are seen a single time; 3% to 3.5% belongs to the top ten. The material sequenced was PBMCs, taken around 6 weeks after starting pembrolizumab. The receptor set was obtained from an adult with mismatch repair-deficient cancer. The CDR3 runs from the conserved cysteine through the conserved F or W. Fields, in order: V gene, D gene, CDR3 protein. D genes are given only for firm matches.

TRBV7-2 | - | CASSLVVQSGTKNIQYF
TRBV5-1 | - | CASSLVAGSGEQYF
TRBV7-2 | TRBD2 | CASSLSGGASYEQYF
TRBV7-3 | TRBD1 | CASSPMGQGGDTQYF
TRBV6-5 | - | CASRFRGNSPLHF
TRBV2 | TRBD2 | CASSWDGLAGGETQYF
TRBV27 | - | CASSLGPPYEQYF
TRBV12-5 | - | CASGLEATTQYF
TRBV5-1 | TRBD1 | CASSLSGGSSGANVLTF
TRBV5-4 | TRBD1 | CASTKDRGETQYF
TRBV7-9 | - | CASSLADEQYF
TRBV5-5 | TRBD1 | CASSSSGTGYQPQHF
TRBV30 | - | CAWSSSRDSLFRVDYNEQFF
TRBV4-2 | TRBD1 | CASSPDRANTGELFF
TRBV11-2 | - | CASSLRVSSYNEQFF
TRBV4-2 | TRBD2 | CASSQGVAGGLGRETQYF
TRBV7-2 | TRBD2 | CASSSGLAGDCYF
TRBV19 | TRBD1 | CASSTGTGPLYEQYF
TRBV7-3 | TRBD1 | CASSPRGTVNNEQFF
TRBV29-1 | - | CSVEDPVHEANIQYF
TRBV28 | TRBD1 | CASSPGGISGNTIYF
TRBV6-5 | TRBD1 | CASSRGVLGTEAFF
TRBV13 | - | CASSLGGGPWTDTQYF
TRBV18 | TRBD1 | CASSLGTADGYTF
TRBV2 | - | CASKPGRGNTEAFF
TRBV28 | TRBD1 | CASTLRQGVSDTQYF
TRBV19 | TRBD1 | CASSTFSGQGELYGYTF
TRBV14 | TRBD2 | CASSQAERLAGSDTQYF
TRBV5-1 | TRBD1 | CASSLSRGQVPYGYTF
TRBV6-5 | - | CASGLRRGMNTEAFF
TRBV30 | TRBD2 | CAWSPGLAGEEFF
TRBV18 | - | CASSSYLVYGNTEAFF
TRBV29-1 | - | CSVGWGRSQPQHF
TRBV2 | - | CASTLGALNTEAFF
TRBV5-1 | TRBD1 | CASRSGTGAGELFF